A single sample is the source of the 19 T cell receptor beta chains below, sequenced in a study of response to subunit inactivated influenza vaccine. TCRdb redid the calling of the RT-PCR reads with MiXCR, one entry per CDR3 protein. The data hold 500,000 to 600,000 distinct CDR3 sequences, with 12% observed a single time. Specimen: PBMCs from blood, collected on the day of vaccination. The receptor set was obtained from a man aged 50-60 years who received an inactivated influenza vaccine.

This clonotype was observed a few times. The chain couples TRBV4-3 to TRBJ2-5, with 8 bases matching TRBD1. CDR3 length: 16 residues. Germline CDR1 reads LGHNA; CDR2 reads YSLEER. Trimming at V came to 4 bases and at J to 4 bases, leaving 11 bases not matched to a gene. CDR3 nucleotides: TGCGCCAGCAGCCCTTCCGACAGGGGCTTGCTAGAGACCCAGTACTTC. Its translation: CASSPSDRGLLETQYF.

V and J are TRBV20-1 and TRBJ2-7; D is possibly TRBD1 (5 bases). CDR1 and CDR2 (germline): DFQATT, SNEGSKA (reference sequence). V lost 3 bases to trimming and J lost 5 bases, with 20 bases between them. The CDR3 sequence is 15 residues long. The CDR3 protein is CSASPPPGFSHEQYF. The DNA for the CDR3 is TGCAGTGCTAGCCCCCCCCCAGGGTTCAGCCACGAGCAGTACTTC.

V usage is TRBV7-2 and J usage is TRBJ2-7; D unclear. Germline V gene data show CDR1 as SGHTA and CDR2 as FQGNSA. The CDR3 extends over 15 amino acids. Trimming removed 1 base at V and 0 bases at J, with 10 bases between. In DNA form, the CDR3 reads TGTGCCAGCAGCTTAGTTGTGCAGAGCTCCTACGAGCAGTACTTC. Protein product: CASSLVVQSSYEQYF.

This clonotype has at least ten counts. The chain joins TRBV20-1 to TRBJ2-7, with TRBD2 matching over 9 bases. Trimming took 3 bases from V and 5 from J; bases not matched to a gene: 11. Germline loops: CDR1 DFQATT, CDR2 SNEGSKA (reference sequence). This CDR3 is 15 amino acids long. The CDR3 protein is CSARSSGTPPHEQYF. The CDR3 DNA follows: TGCAGTGCTAGGTCTAGCGGGACCCCCCCCCACGAGCAGTACTTC.

A few counts support this clonotype. The gene calls are TRBV25-1 and TRBJ1-3; 10 nucleotides line up with TRBD1. The CDR3 runs 13 residues. Germline V gives CDR1 MGHDK, CDR2 SYGVNS. The J segment lost 7 bases and the V segment lost 8 bases, leaving 5 bases of the junction unmatched. Here the CDR3 DNA reads TGTGCCAGCCTAGGGACAGGGGCGAACACCATATATTTT. Protein sequence: CASLGTGANTIYF. Using reference TRBV25-1 and TRBJ1-3 for the parts outside the CDR3, the full variable domain is EADIYQTPRYLVIGTGKKITLECSQTMGHDKMYWYQQDPGMELHLIHYSYGVNSTEKGDLSSESTVSRIRTEHFPLTLESARPSHTSQYLCASLGTGANTIYFGEGSWLTVV.

V and J are TRBV29-1 and TRBJ2-7; 9 nucleotides match TRBD1. Germline CDR1 is SQVTM and CDR2 is ANQGSEA. The CDR3 length is 14 residues. V lost 6 bases and J lost 4; bases outside the gene matches: 10. The DNA for the CDR3 is TGCAGCGTGATACTACAGGGGGCGAGTTACGAGCAGTACTTC. It codes for CSVILQGASYEQYF.

This chain connects TRBV4-1 to TRBJ2-7; D is uncertain. There are 15 residues in the CDR3. V lost 0 bases, J lost 6 bases, and 15 bases lay in between. CDR1 is MGHRA, CDR2 YSYEKL, per germline. CDR3 in DNA: TGCGCCAGCAGCCAAGACGCGTTAGTGGCCGTCGAGCAGTACTTC. This gives the protein CASSQDALVAVEQYF.

This chain joins TRBV7-2 and TRBJ2-2, with TRBD2 matching 8 bases. This CDR3 comprises 16 residues. Germline V gene sequence: CDR1 SGHTA, CDR2 FQGNSA. J lost 4 bases, V lost 1 base, and 5 bases had no gene match. The CDR3 DNA reads as TGTGCCAGCAGCTTAGTCTTAGCGGGGAGCACCGGGGAGCTGTTTTTT. It is translated as CASSLVLAGSTGELFF.

Ten or more counts support this clonotype. Germline is not matched at one junction end, which may reflect a read error. DNA of the CDR3: TGTGCCAGCAGCTCCGGGACAGGGGAAGAGACCCAGTACTTC. Residues: CASSSGTGEETQYF. The chain employs TRBV5-1 and TRBJ2-5; 10 nucleotides agree with TRBD1. This CDR3 region has 14 residues. Germline lookup yields CDR1 SGHRS and CDR2 YFSETQ.

The V and J genes are TRBV5-1 and TRBJ2-5; 7 bases agree with TRBD2. J was trimmed by 5 bases and V by 6 bases; bases with no gene match: 10. The CDR3 has 14 amino acids. CDR1 and CDR2 (germline): SGHRS, YFSETQ. The CDR3 DNA reads as TGCGCCAGCACCCGGACTAGGCCCCAGGAGACCCAGTACTTC. Translating it yields CASTRTRPQETQYF.

Comments on this clonotype: A much larger clone differs by one base, so this may be a read error. This chain connects TRBV7-8 to TRBJ2-2; 8 nucleotides agree with TRBD2. CDR1 and CDR2 from the germline V gene are SGHVS and FQNEAQ. This CDR3 is 16 amino acids long. V dropped 8 bases and J dropped 9; count of bases not matched to a gene: 17. The chain's CDR3 is CASGNREVSGTRELFF. The CDR3 region has the DNA TGTGCCAGCGGCAACCGGGAAGTTAGCGGGACTAGGGAGCTGTTTTTT.

In its sample, this clonotype was seen many times. V is TRBV28 and J is TRBJ1-5, with D possibly TRBD1 on 5 matching bases. This CDR3 spans 13 amino acids. V dropped 10 bases and J dropped 0 bases, with 10 bases sitting between them. Germline loops: CDR1 MDHEN, CDR2 SYDVKM. The CDR3 protein is CATAGDSNQPQHF. As DNA, the CDR3 is TGTGCCACCGCGGGGGATAGCAATCAGCCCCAGCATTTT. The variable domain in full, with the rest retrieved from reference TRBV28 and TRBJ1-5, is DVKVTQSSRYLVKRTGEKVFLECVQDMDHENMFWYRQDPGLGLRLIYFSYDVKMKEKGDIPEGYSVSREKKERFSLILESASTNQTSMYLCATAGDSNQPQHFGDGTRLSIL.

In its sample, this clonotype was seen many times. This chain uses TRBV20-1 with TRBJ2-5; possible D gene TRBD2, 6 bases. Germline assignment: CDR1 DFQATT and CDR2 SNEGSKA (reference sequence). Trimming removed 8 bases from V and 5 bases from J, with 15 bases in between. CDR3 size: 12 residues. CDR3 amino acids: CSPLEGRETQYF. CDR3 sequence (DNA): TGCAGTCCCTTAGAGGGGAGGGAGACCCAGTACTTC.

This clonotype was counted only a few times. The rearrangement uses TRBV4-3 and TRBJ2-1; TRBD2 agrees at 10 bases. The CDR3 has 19 amino acids. From germline, CDR1 is LGHNA and CDR2 YSLEER. V lost 0 bases and J lost 0; bases outside the gene matches: 8. CDR3 DNA: TGCGCCAGCAGCCAAGAATGGGGAGCTAGCGGGAGCTCCTACAATGAGCAGTTCTTC. Its protein is CASSQEWGASGSSYNEQFF.

This clonotype appeared many times. The V call is TRBV6-2 or TRBV6-3, the J call TRBJ1-5; D is unclear. V was pared by 6 bases and J by 0 bases, with 12 bases between. The CDR3 covers 15 residues. Germline lookup yields CDR1 MNHEY and CDR2 SVGEGT. The DNA of the CDR3 is TGTGCCAGCAGAAGAACCAGGAGTAGCAATCAGCCCCAGCATTTT. Translated, it gives CASRRTRSSNQPQHF.

The rearrangement links TRBV4-3 to TRBJ2-1; TRBD2 matches 10 bases. Trimming removed 1 base from V and 4 bases from J; junction bases left unmatched: 4. CDR1 and CDR2 from the germline V gene are LGHNA and YSLEER. The CDR3 totals 16 residues. Here the CDR3 DNA reads TGCGCCAGCAGCCAAGCGGAGCGGGGGGGGTACAATGAGCAGTTCTTC. It translates to CASSQAERGGYNEQFF.

This chain joins TRBV6-1 and TRBJ2-5; 12 bases map to TRBD2. The J segment lost 5 bases and the V segment lost 4 bases, leaving 5 bases of the junction unmatched. The CDR3 contains 15 residues. Germline V gives CDR1 MNHNS, CDR2 SASEGT. The CDR3 reads CASSGTSGAVETQYF. The DNA for the CDR3 is TGTGCCAGCAGTGGGACTAGCGGGGCGGTGGAGACCCAGTACTTC.

The chain links TRBV7-8 to TRBJ1-6; 11 bases align to TRBD1. Unmatched junction bases numbered 15, after V lost 7 bases and J lost 4 bases. CDR1 and CDR2 from the germline V gene are SGHVS and FQNEAQ. This CDR3 region has 19 residues. The DNA of the CDR3 is TGTGCCAGCACCAGGACCGGGACAGGGGGATTATTTTATAATTCACCCCTCCACTTT. Amino acid sequence: CASTRTGTGGLFYNSPLHF.

The V and J genes are TRBV30 and TRBJ2-7; TRBD2 agrees at 15 bases. V shed 4 bases, J shed 4 bases, and the junction held 14 bases outside the gene matches. The CDR3 loop spans 18 amino acids. Germline CDR1 GTSNPN, CDR2 SVGIG (reference sequence). In DNA form, the CDR3 reads TGTGCCTGGAACCCGGGACTAGCGGGAGGAGTACCGTGGTACGAGCAGTACTTC. Protein: CAWNPGLAGGVPWYEQYF.